The sequence of this TCR beta chain was determined in a study of T cells after yellow fever vaccination. Overall study results and limits: Secondary responses were weaker yet peaked faster, day 5 versus 15. Post-booster repertoires again held most primary-vaccination clones (about 95% CD4, just under 90% CD8). Clonotypes found in both CD4 and CD8 compartments made up a small share.

Concerning this clonotype itself: Antigen unknown.

Template switching with 5'RACE generated the TCR cDNA and added a universal primer site and UMIs. MiXCR, applied by TCRdb to the 5' RACE reads, yields one record per CDR3 protein. This table holds approximately 260,000 distinct CDR3 sequences, over 10% found once. This receptor was taken from a man younger than 40 who received the YFV17D yellow fever vaccine. The input for sequencing was CD4+ T cells sorted from PBMCs, taken 45 days after the yellow fever booster vaccination.

In DNA form, the CDR3 reads TGCAGCGACCGTCGAGGGGGGGTTCAAGAGACCCAGTACTTC. This codes for CSDRRGGVQETQYF. The chain uses TRBV29-1 and TRBJ2-5; perhaps TRBD2 as D (7 bases). Per germline, CDR1 SQVTM and CDR2 ANQGSEA. V gave up 7 bases and J gave up 2 bases, with 17 bases separating them. This CDR3 is built from 14 residues. Full variable domain (missing parts from reference TRBV29-1 and TRBJ2-5): SAVISQKPSRDICQRGTSLTIQCQVDSQVTMMFWYRQQPGQSLTLIATANQGSEATYESGFVIDKFPISRPNLTFSTLTVSNMSPEDSSIYLCSDRRGGVQETQYFGPGTRLLVL.